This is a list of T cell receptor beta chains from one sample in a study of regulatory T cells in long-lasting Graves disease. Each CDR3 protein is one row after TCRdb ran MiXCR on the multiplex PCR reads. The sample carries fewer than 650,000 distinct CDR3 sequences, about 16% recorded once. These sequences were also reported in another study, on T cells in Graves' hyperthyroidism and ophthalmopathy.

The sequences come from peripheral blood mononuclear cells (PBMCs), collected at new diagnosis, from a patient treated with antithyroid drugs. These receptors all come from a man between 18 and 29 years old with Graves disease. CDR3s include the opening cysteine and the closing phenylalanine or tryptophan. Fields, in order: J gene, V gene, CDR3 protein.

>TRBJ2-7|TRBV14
CASWPVNRRSYEQYF
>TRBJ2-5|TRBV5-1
CASSFGTGAETQYF
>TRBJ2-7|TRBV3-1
CASSHPSRASGYEQYF
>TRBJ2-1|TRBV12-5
CASGPGTGENNEQFF
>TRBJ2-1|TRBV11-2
CASSQGRTPSRDEQFF
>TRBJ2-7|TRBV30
CAWSEGREQSYEQYF
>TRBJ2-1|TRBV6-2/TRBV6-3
CASSEAAGDNEQFF
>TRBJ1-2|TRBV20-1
CSAQGTDYYYGYTF
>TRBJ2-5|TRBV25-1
CASSPRPWGDETQYF
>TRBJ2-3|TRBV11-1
CASSLFPGTNGSIATDTQYF
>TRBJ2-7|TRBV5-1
CASSLALGGDEQCF
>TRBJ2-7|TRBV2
CASSELGVSEQYF
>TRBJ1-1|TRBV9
CASSRDTGGTEAFF
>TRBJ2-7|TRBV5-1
CASSLVTSGRALNEQYF
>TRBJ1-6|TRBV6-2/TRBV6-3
CASSESWDNSPLHF
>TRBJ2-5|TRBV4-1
CASSQDSGTHQETQYF
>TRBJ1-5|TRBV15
CATSQGANQPQHF
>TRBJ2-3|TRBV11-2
CASSLGASQVTDTQYF
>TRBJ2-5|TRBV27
CASRTNRGLKTQYF
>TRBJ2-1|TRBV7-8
CASSVTGTGQDEQFF
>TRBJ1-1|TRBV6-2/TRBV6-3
CASRTYRQENTEAFF
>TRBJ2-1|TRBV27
CASSLGLSYEQFF
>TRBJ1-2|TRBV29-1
CSATGQGADYGYTF
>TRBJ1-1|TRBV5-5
CASSLNRGRTEAFF
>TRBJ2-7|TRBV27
CASSSTSGTYGYEQYF
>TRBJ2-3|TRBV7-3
CASSLQDRATDTQYF
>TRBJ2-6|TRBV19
CASSIVDWTWVGSGANVLTF
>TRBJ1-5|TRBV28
CASSLRTGVNQPQHF
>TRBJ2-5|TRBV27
CASSLNRGGETQYF
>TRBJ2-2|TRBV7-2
CASSLMAASLTGELFF
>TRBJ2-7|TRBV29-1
CSVVWTESQYEQYF
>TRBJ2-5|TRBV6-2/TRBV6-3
CASSYFDRGAETQYF
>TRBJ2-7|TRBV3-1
CASSQGFPTPYEQYF
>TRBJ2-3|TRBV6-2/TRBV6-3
CASAWTSGSTDTQYF
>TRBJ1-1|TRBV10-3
CAISDKGQGAMNTEAFF
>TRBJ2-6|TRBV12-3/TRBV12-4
CASSPGRGRGGANVLTF
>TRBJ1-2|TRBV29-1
CSVTTGDGGYTF
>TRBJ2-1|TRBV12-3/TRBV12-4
CASSFRLASGGEQFF
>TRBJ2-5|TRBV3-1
CASSRGKTQYF
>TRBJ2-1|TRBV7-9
CASSSKQGPLDNEQFF
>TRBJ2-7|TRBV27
CASSFGTSGSREQYF
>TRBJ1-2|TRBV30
CAWSEGFGYTF
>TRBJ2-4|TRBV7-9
CASSPRSVSRNIQYF
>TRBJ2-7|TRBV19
CASSKERVLEQYF